The 32 T cell receptor beta chains reported below all come from one sample, sequenced in a study of blood T cell repertoires in COVID-19. Only in-frame clones appear in the TCRdb table, and some are missing; sequencing was by immunoSEQ multiplex PCR. This sample yields 150,000 to 200,000 clones, of which roughly 87% are seen a single time; around 5% belongs to the top ten. Sequencing was carried out using peripheral blood. The receptors come from a human donor in a cohort sampled during active COVID-19.

The chain couples TRBV5-6 to TRBJ2-7; 10 nucleotides agree with TRBD2. Germline V CDR1 and CDR2: SGHDT, YYEEEE. Germline trimming cut 4 bases from V and 4 bases from J; bases unmatched to any gene: 5. The CDR3 has 14 residues. The CDR3 reads CASSQGLAVYEQYF. The CDR3 DNA follows: TGTGCCAGCAGCCAAGGACTAGCGGTGTACGAGCAGTACTTC.

The chain joins TRBV10-3 to TRBJ2-5; 14 bases map to TRBD2. The J segment lost 3 bases and the V segment lost 6 bases, leaving 6 bases of the junction unmatched. Looked up from germline, CDR1 is ENHRY and CDR2 is SYGVKD. The CDR3 is 16 residues long. The CDR3 bases are TGTGCCATCAGCACCCCGGGACTAGCGGGGGAAGAGACCCAGTACTTC. Protein product: CAISTPGLAGEETQYF.

In this sample, this clone turned up once. The J gene is TRBJ2-5, the V gene TRBV25-1; D is perhaps TRBD2 (6 bases). In germline, CDR1 is MGHDK, CDR2 SYGVNS. The CDR3 extends over 15 amino acids. Between the trimmed V and J ends, which lost 3 bases and 1 base, there was a span of 12 bases. CDR3 sequence reads: CASSEEAGIQETQYF. The CDR3, as DNA: TGTGCCAGCAGTGAGGAAGCGGGTATCCAAGAGACCCAGTACTTC.

The chain uses TRBV25-1 and TRBJ1-2, with D tentatively TRBD1 (6 bases). The V gene's germline CDR1 is MGHDK and CDR2 SYGVNS. Trimming pared 1 base from V and 4 bases from J, leaving 10 bases between. The CDR3 runs 14 residues. CDR3 DNA sequence: TGTGCCAGCAGTGAATTAAGACAGGCCTATGGCTACACCTTC. This encodes CASSELRQAYGYTF.

The chain carries TRBV27 and TRBJ2-7; D might be TRBD2 (5 bases). From germline, CDR1 is MNHEY and CDR2 SMNVEV (reference sequence). Trimming removed 10 bases from V and 2 bases from J, with 9 bases in between. This CDR3 spans 11 amino acids. The CDR3 loop is CATREAYEQYF. The CDR3 nucleotides are TGTGCCACCCGGGAAGCCTACGAGCAGTACTTC.

V and J are TRBV10-2 and TRBJ2-3, with TRBD2 matching over 8 bases. The ends lost 0 bases at V and 7 bases at J; junction bases unmatched: 12. Per germline, CDR1 WSHSY and CDR2 SAAADI. The CDR3 extends over 17 amino acids. The CDR3 is CASSESTGGHFANTQYF. The CDR3 region has the DNA TGCGCCAGCAGTGAGTCAACGGGGGGGCATTTCGCAAATACGCAGTATTTT.

The V gene is TRBV18, the J gene TRBJ1-5; the D gene is possibly TRBD1 (5 bases). This CDR3 is built from 14 residues. Germline V gene lookup returns CDR1 KGHSH and CDR2 LQKENI. Trimming left V 6 bases short and J 0 bases short, with 9 bases between. The DNA for the CDR3 is TGTGCCAGCTCCCGGGGGAATAGCAATCAGCCCCAGCATTTT. Translation: CASSRGNSNQPQHF.

The chain uses TRBV6-5 and TRBJ2-3; TRBD2 agrees at 7 bases. This CDR3 contains 14 residues. From germline, CDR1 is MNHEY and CDR2 SVGAGI. The V gene end was trimmed by 6 bases and the J gene end by 7 bases; junction bases not matched to a gene: 10. CDR3 loop: CASRVAGVQHTQYF. The CDR3 coding sequence is TGTGCCAGCAGGGTAGCGGGTGTGCAACATACGCAGTATTTT.

This clone has a single count. This chain joins TRBV30 and TRBJ1-2, with a weak D call TRBD1 (6 bases). Trimming removed 4 bases at V and 4 bases at J, with 10 bases between. Germline V gene lookup returns CDR1 GTSNPN and CDR2 SVGIG (reference sequence). This CDR3 is built from 12 residues. The CDR3 DNA is TGTGCCTGGACCCAAGGGGGCTATGGCTACACCTTC. It is translated as CAWTQGGYGYTF. The whole variable domain, remainder taken from reference TRBV30 and TRBJ1-2, is SQTIHQWPATLVQPVGSPLSLECTVEGTSNPNLYWYRQAAGRGLQLLFYSVGIGQISSEVPQNLSASRPQDRQFILSSKKLLLSDSGFYLCAWTQGGYGYTFGSGTRLTVV.

This rearrangement joins TRBV21-1 to TRBJ1-1. TRBV21-1 is given as a pseudogene. The CDR3 extends over 18 amino acids. The CDR3 here is CASSTSLGGVKLDTEAFF. The CDR3 coding sequence is TGTGCCAGCAGCACCAGTCTGGGGGGGGTTAAGTTAGACACTGAAGCTTTCTTT.

The chain couples TRBV30 to TRBJ1-6; 9 nucleotides agree with TRBD1. This CDR3 is 16 amino acids long. After removal of 3 bases from V and 3 bases from J, the junction contained 6 bases not matched to a gene. CDR1 is GTSNPN, CDR2 SVGIG, per germline (reference sequence). CDR3 amino acids: CAWSPSTGGYNSPLHF. CDR3 nucleotide sequence: TGTGCCTGGAGCCCCTCGACAGGGGGCTATAATTCACCCCTCCACTTT.

Comment on this clone: The same CDR3 arises from other DNA sequences in this sample as well. The J gene is TRBJ2-3, the V gene TRBV7-9; 9 nucleotides line up with TRBD2. CDR3 length equals 15 residues. Trimming at V came to 1 base and at J to 2 bases, leaving 1 base not matched to a gene. The V gene's germline CDR1 is SEHNR and CDR2 FQNEAQ (reference sequence). CDR3 coding DNA: TGTGCCAGCAGCTTAGTAGCGGGGGCCACAGATACGCAGTATTTT. Protein: CASSLVAGATDTQYF.

This clone was counted once. CDR3 bases: TGTGCCGTCGCCGGAGGGGGGGTTGAAGCTTTCTTT. This sequence encodes CAVAGGGVEAFF. The chain joins TRBV10-3 to TRBJ1-1, with D possibly TRBD1 on 6 matching bases. Germline assignment: CDR1 ENHRY and CDR2 SYGVKD. V was cut by 11 bases and J by 7 bases, with 17 bases left in between. The CDR3 loop spans 12 amino acids.

The chain couples TRBV7-6 to TRBJ1-4; D gene ambiguous. The ends were cut back, 3 bases at V and 4 bases at J, with 12 bases in the middle. The CDR3 extends over 15 amino acids. The germline V gene has CDR1 SGHVS and CDR2 FNYEAQ. CDR3 loop: CASSLQPGFNEKLFF. CDR3 bases: TGTGCCAGCAGCTTGCAACCGGGATTTAATGAAAAACTGTTTTTT.

The chain uses TRBV29-1 and TRBJ1-1, with 10 bases fitting TRBD1. The CDR3 totals 13 residues. The junction had 5 bases not matched to a gene; V was cut back by 2 bases and J by 8 bases. Germline CDR1 is SQVTM and CDR2 is ANQGSEA. The CDR3 DNA reads as TGCAGCGTTGAAAGGACAGGGGGTATGGAAGCTTTCTTT. It yields the protein CSVERTGGMEAFF.

V gene TRBV4-1 combines with J gene TRBJ2-3; 9 positions agree with TRBD2. Germline V lookup: CDR1 MGHRA, CDR2 YSYEKL. The ends lost 4 bases at V and 1 base at J; junction bases unmatched: 9. CDR3 length: 17 amino acids. The CDR3 spells CASSPWTSARGTDTQYF. The CDR3 DNA follows: TGCGCCAGCAGCCCCTGGACTAGCGCCCGCGGCACAGATACGCAGTATTTT.

The chain joins TRBV27 to TRBJ1-1, with no clear D. The CDR3 consists of 13 residues. Trimming removed 7 bases from V and 10 bases from J, with 19 bases in between. Looked up from germline, CDR1 is MNHEY and CDR2 is SMNVEV (reference sequence). The CDR3 loop is CASMRSNGVGAFF. The CDR3 coding sequence is TGTGCCAGCATGAGGAGTAATGGCGTGGGAGCTTTCTTT.

The rearrangement links TRBV6-5 to TRBJ2-7; a weak D match, TRBD2 (6 bases). V was pared by 6 bases and J by 2 bases, with 14 bases between. The CDR3 loop spans 14 amino acids. The germline CDR1 and CDR2 sequences are MNHEY and SVGAGI. CDR3 sequence (DNA): TGTGCCAGCAGCGTCCGGGACTCAGCCTACGAGCAGTACTTC. Translation gives CASSVRDSAYEQYF.

This rearrangement joins TRBV5-1 to TRBJ2-1; tentatively, D is TRBD2 (5 bases). Trimming removed 1 base at V and 0 bases at J, with 14 bases between. The germline V gene has CDR1 SGHRS and CDR2 YFSETQ. This CDR3 is 17 amino acids long. The CDR3 DNA sequence: TGCGCCAGCAGCTTGAGTGGGTCGGGAAGCTCCTACAATGAGCAGTTCTTC. Protein product: CASSLSGSGSSYNEQFF. The complete variable domain, with remaining parts taken from reference TRBV5-1 and TRBJ2-1, reads KAGVTQTPRYLIKTRGQQVTLSCSPISGHRSVSWYQQTPGQGLQFLFEYFSETQRNKGNFPGRFSGRQFSNSRSEMNVSTLELGDSALYLCASSLSGSGSSYNEQFFGPGTRLTVL.

The chain is built from TRBV7-9 and TRBJ2-7; TRBD1 matches 7 bases. Germline loops: CDR1 SEHNR, CDR2 FQNEAQ (reference sequence). After removal of 7 bases from V and 4 bases from J, the junction contained 10 bases not matched to a gene. The CDR3 is 14 residues long. CDR3: CASTKGAGQYEQYF. CDR3 nucleotide sequence: TGTGCCAGCACCAAGGGGGCAGGGCAGTACGAGCAGTACTTC.

The CDR3 nucleotides are TGTGCCAGCAGCGGCACGAACGTAAGTCCCGGAAAACTGTTTTTT. Residues: CASSGTNVSPGKLFF. The genes are TRBV9 and TRBJ1-4; no definite D call. Looked up from germline, CDR1 is SGDLS and CDR2 is YYNGEE. Trimming cost V 3 bases and J 10 bases, with 19 bases left between them. CDR3 length: 15 amino acids.

This clone has just one count. The chain joins TRBV25-1 to TRBJ2-5; D is perhaps TRBD2 (6 bases). V was trimmed by 1 base and J by 2 bases, leaving 11 bases between them. This CDR3 spans 15 amino acids. Germline CDR1 is MGHDK and CDR2 is SYGVNS. CDR3 region: CASSESRGRQETQYF. CDR3 nucleotides: TGTGCCAGCAGTGAATCGAGAGGGAGGCAAGAGACCCAGTACTTC.

The genes are TRBV24-1 and TRBJ2-3; 7 bases agree with TRBD2. V shed 3 bases, J shed 1 base, and the junction held 9 bases outside the gene matches. The V gene's germline CDR1 is KGHDR and CDR2 SFDVKD. The CDR3 spans 17 residues. CDR3 bases: TGTGCCACCAGTGATCCCACTGGGGCGGGGGGCACAGATACGCAGTATTTT. Translated, it gives CATSDPTGAGGTDTQYF.

This chain joins TRBV19 and TRBJ2-1; D may be TRBD2 (6 bases). CDR1 and CDR2 (germline): LNHDA, SQIVND (reference sequence). Between the trimmed V and J ends, which lost 3 bases and 3 bases, there was a span of 12 bases. The CDR3 has 15 amino acids. In DNA form, the CDR3 reads TGTGCCAGTAGTATCACGGCGGGGCTCTACAATGAGCAGTTCTTC. It is translated as CASSITAGLYNEQFF.

This chain uses TRBV5-8 with TRBJ2-7; 7 bases are shared with TRBD2. The CDR3 is made up of 15 amino acids. The V gene end was trimmed by 0 bases and the J gene end by 2 bases; junction bases not matched to a gene: 5. Germline V gene lookup returns CDR1 SGHTS and CDR2 YDEGEE. The CDR3 region has the DNA TGTGCCAGCAGCTTGGTCCGCGGGGGTACCTACGAGCAGTACTTC. As protein: CASSLVRGGTYEQYF.

The chain links TRBV6-2 or TRBV6-3 to TRBJ1-2; 11 nucleotides align to TRBD1. Trimming took 0 bases from V and 7 from J; bases not matched to a gene: 4. Per germline, CDR1 MNHEY and CDR2 SVGEGT. This CDR3 region has 15 residues. CDR3 loop: CASSYSGQGATGYTF. CDR3 DNA sequence: TGTGCCAGCAGTTACTCAGGACAGGGGGCAACTGGCTACACCTTC.

The chain employs TRBV7-3 and TRBJ1-2; 7 positions agree with TRBD1. Per the germline V gene, CDR1 is SGHTA and CDR2 is FQGTGA. This CDR3 spans 17 amino acids. V gave up 5 bases and J gave up 6 bases; unmatched junction bases: 18. Here the CDR3 DNA reads TGTGCCAGCAGCCCCGTCCCCCGTACAGGGGATACGAATGGCTACACCTTC. Amino acids: CASSPVPRTGDTNGYTF.

This clone turned up a few times. The chain couples TRBV7-2 to TRBJ2-7; the match to TRBD1 covers 7 bases. J gave up 6 bases and V 2 bases, and 10 bases lay outside the gene matches. Germline CDR1 SGHTA, CDR2 FQGNSA. There are 15 residues in the CDR3. The CDR3 reads CASSLPQGILFEQYF. In DNA form, the CDR3 reads TGTGCCAGCAGCTTACCACAGGGGATACTGTTCGAGCAGTACTTC.

The chain links TRBV7-9 to TRBJ2-7; possible D gene TRBD2, 5 bases. The CDR3 sequence is 14 residues long. The germline gives CDR1 SEHNR, CDR2 FQNEAQ (reference sequence). Trimming removed 5 bases at V and 0 bases at J, with 11 bases between. CDR3 protein: CASSPHGNSYEQYF. In nucleotides, the CDR3 is TGTGCCAGCAGCCCACACGGGAACTCCTACGAGCAGTACTTC.

The chain combines TRBV5-4 with TRBJ1-2; 10 bases fit TRBD1. The germline gives CDR1 SGHNT, CDR2 YYREEE (reference sequence). With V trimmed by 4 bases and J by 4 bases, 4 bases remained unmatched. The CDR3 consists of 14 residues. CDR3 loop: CASSPTGGLYGYTF. The CDR3 DNA sequence: TGTGCCAGCAGCCCGACAGGGGGCCTCTATGGCTACACCTTC.

The DNA of the CDR3 is TGTGCCAGTAGTACCTGGACAGGGGGGACATCAGATACGCAGTATTTT. Its protein product is CASSTWTGGTSDTQYF. The chain employs TRBV19 and TRBJ2-3, with 10 bases identical to TRBD1. CDR1 and CDR2 (germline): LNHDA, SQIVND (reference sequence). This CDR3 is built from 16 residues. Unmatched junction bases numbered 8, after V lost 4 bases and J lost 4 bases.

The gene calls are TRBV6-6 and TRBJ2-7, with 14 bases fitting TRBD2. This CDR3 is built from 17 residues. Germline V CDR1 and CDR2: MNHNY, SVGAGI (reference sequence). The ends lost 5 bases at V and 4 bases at J; junction bases unmatched: 10. The CDR3 region is CASSREGLAGVLYEQYF. CDR3 coding DNA: TGTGCCAGCAGTCGCGAGGGACTAGCGGGAGTGTTGTACGAGCAGTACTTC.